Below are 28 T cell receptor beta chains sequenced from a single sample in a study of shared clonotypes between healthy human individuals. Produced via immunoSEQ multiplex PCR; TCRdb's table is partial and in-frame only. The sample lists roughly 1,600,000 clones, 97% to 99% occurring once. The sequenced sample consisted of naive CD4+ T cells sorted from blood. Subset given: CD45RA+ positively selected. These receptors came from a man aged 25 to 40 in good health.

The CDR3 bases are TGTGCCAGCAGTTTAGGTCTTGTGGGGAGACCTTACCCCAAAGGGGATAGCAATCAGCCCCAGCATTTT. This sequence encodes CASSLGLVGRPYPKGDSNQPQHF. The rearrangement uses TRBV27 and TRBJ1-5; perhaps TRBD1 as D (5 bases). Germline CDR1 is MNHEY and CDR2 is SMNVEV (reference sequence). V was shortened by 2 bases and J by 0 bases, with 32 bases between the two germline ends. The CDR3 has 23 amino acids.

The chain combines TRBV5-4 with TRBJ2-2; the D gene is possibly TRBD2 (6 bases). The ends were cut back, 0 bases at V and 0 bases at J, with 9 bases in the middle. The CDR3 runs to 16 residues. In germline, CDR1 is SGHNT, CDR2 YYREEE (reference sequence). Here the CDR3 reads CASSLVAGPNTGELFF. The CDR3 bases are TGTGCCAGCAGCTTGGTTGCGGGACCGAACACCGGGGAGCTGTTTTTT.

The chain recombines TRBV11-2 with TRBJ2-4; D uncertain. Germline CDR1 SGHAT, CDR2 FQNNGV. V lost 5 bases to trimming and J lost 7 bases, with 12 bases between them. The CDR3 consists of 13 residues. The CDR3: CASSPSARNIQYF. CDR3 DNA: TGTGCCAGCAGCCCCAGTGCCCGGAACATTCAGTACTTC. Filled out from reference TRBV11-2 and TRBJ2-4, the complete variable domain reads EAGVAQSPRYKIIEKRQSVAFWCNPISGHATLYWYQQILGQGPKLLIQFQNNGVVDDSQLPKDRFSAERLKGVDSTLKIQPAKLEDSAVYLCASSPSARNIQYFGAGTRLSVL.

V usage is TRBV28 and J usage is TRBJ2-3, with D perhaps matching TRBD2 (7 bases). The CDR3 totals 16 residues. Trimming removed 7 bases from V and 6 bases from J, with 23 bases in between. CDR1 is MDHEN, CDR2 SYDVKM, per germline. The CDR3 nucleotides are TGTGCCAGCACCAAGTCCCTGGGGGGGGCATTTGATACGCAGTATTTT. Its protein product is CASTKSLGGAFDTQYF.

CDR3 sequence (DNA): TGTGCCAGCAGTTTCCCCAAAGACTACGACAAAAACATTCAGTACTTC. Its protein product is CASSFPKDYDKNIQYF. The chain carries TRBV27 and TRBJ2-4; a weak D match, TRBD2 (5 bases). This CDR3 spans 16 amino acids. From germline, CDR1 is MNHEY and CDR2 SMNVEV (reference sequence). V lost 3 bases and J lost 3, with 15 bases in between.

V usage is TRBV15 and J usage is TRBJ2-7; D perhaps matches TRBD1 (5 bases). The CDR3 length is 14 residues. Germline V CDR1 and CDR2: LNHNV, YYDKDF (reference sequence). V lost 2 bases and J lost 4, with 12 bases in between. In nucleotides, the CDR3 is TGTGCCACCAGCAGAACAGGACCGGTTTACGAGCAGTACTTC. Translating it yields CATSRTGPVYEQYF. Variable domain in full (rest from reference TRBV15 and TRBJ2-7): DAMVIQNPRYQVTQFGKPVTLSCSQTLNHNVMYWYQQKSSQAPKLLFHYYDKDFNNEADTPDNFQSRRPNTSFCFLDIRSPGLGDTAMYLCATSRTGPVYEQYFGPGTRLTVT.

The V call is TRBV5-1, the J call TRBJ2-4; no clear D. V dropped 7 bases and J dropped 6 bases, with 14 bases sitting between them. Per the germline V gene, CDR1 is SGHRS and CDR2 is YFSETQ. The CDR3 runs 13 residues. The CDR3 loop is CASAKDRLNIQYF. The CDR3 DNA reads TGCGCCAGCGCAAAGGACCGACTAAACATTCAGTACTTC.

The chain joins TRBV5-1 to TRBJ2-1; TRBD1 matches 10 bases. From germline, CDR1 is SGHRS and CDR2 YFSETQ. The CDR3 runs to 15 residues. The ends lost 4 bases at V and 4 bases at J; junction bases unmatched: 5. CDR3 DNA sequence: TGCGCCAGCAGCCAACGACAGGGGGCATACAATGAGCAGTTCTTC. Encoded protein: CASSQRQGAYNEQFF.

The chain joins TRBV6-5 to TRBJ1-2; TRBD1 matches at 11 bases. Per the germline V gene, CDR1 is MNHEY and CDR2 is SVGAGI. With V trimmed by 4 bases and J by 6 bases, 4 bases remained unmatched. The CDR3 is made up of 14 amino acids. CDR3 nucleotide sequence: TGTGCCAGCAGTTTGGACAGGGGGCGGAATGGCTACACCTTC. This gives the protein CASSLDRGRNGYTF.

As DNA, the CDR3 is TGCGCCAGCAGCCCACTAGCGGGAGGACCCAATGAGCAGTTCTTC. Protein: CASSPLAGGPNEQFF. This chain connects TRBV4-3 to TRBJ2-1; 12 nucleotides align to TRBD2. The V segment lost 4 bases and the J segment 6 bases; nucleotides outside the gene matches: 4. The CDR3 loop spans 15 amino acids. Germline CDR1 and CDR2: LGHNA and YSLEER.

This rearrangement joins TRBV19 to TRBJ1-3; D is unresolved. V dropped 10 bases and J dropped 0 bases, with 10 bases sitting between them. The CDR3 has 13 amino acids. Germline V gives CDR1 LNHDA, CDR2 SQIVND (reference sequence). The CDR3 here is CATKPDSGNTIYF. In DNA, the CDR3 is TGTGCCACCAAACCTGACTCTGGAAACACCATATATTTT.

The chain carries TRBV15 and TRBJ2-1, with D hard to call. V lost 2 bases to trimming and J lost 6 bases, with 5 bases between them. The CDR3 sequence is 12 residues long. The germline gives CDR1 LNHNV, CDR2 YYDKDF (reference sequence). DNA for the CDR3: TGTGCCACCAGCAGACAGAGCAATGAGCAGTTCTTC. Its protein product is CATSRQSNEQFF.

About this clone itself: This sample also contains other DNA sequences that code for the same CDR3. The rearrangement joins TRBV18 to TRBJ2-7; D is perhaps TRBD1 (6 bases). This CDR3 has 14 amino acids. V was trimmed by 0 bases and J by 3 bases, leaving 9 bases between them. The V gene's germline CDR1 is KGHSH and CDR2 LQKENI. CDR3 sequence (DNA): TGTGCCAGCTCACCACCATCACAGGGCTACGAGCAGTACTTC. Translation: CASSPPSQGYEQYF.

V and J are TRBV7-9 and TRBJ1-5; the D is unclear. The germline gives CDR1 SEHNR, CDR2 FQNEAQ (reference sequence). This CDR3 has 15 amino acids. Between the trimmed V and J ends, which lost 1 base and 3 bases, there was a span of 10 bases. CDR3 region: CASSLGSRYNQPQHF. CDR3 in DNA: TGTGCCAGCAGCTTAGGGTCCAGATACAATCAGCCCCAGCATTTT.

The chain carries TRBV5-1 and TRBJ2-7; 14 bases agree with TRBD2. Germline V gene data show CDR1 as SGHRS and CDR2 as YFSETQ. The trim removed 1 base at V and 3 bases at J, leaving 15 bases unmatched. This CDR3 comprises 20 residues. The CDR3 DNA reads TGCGCCAGCAGCTTGAGGGGACAGCTGAGACTAGCGGGAGGGCTCTACGAGCAGTACTTC. It yields the protein CASSLRGQLRLAGGLYEQYF.

The chain recombines TRBV5-6 with TRBJ2-2; TRBD1 matches at 9 bases. The CDR3 has 15 residues. V lost 3 bases and J lost 4; bases outside the gene matches: 4. Germline-derived CDR1 and CDR2 are SGHDT and YYEEEE. The CDR3 DNA is TGTGCCAGCAGCTCTCGGACAGGGGCCACCGGGGAGCTGTTTTTT. It is translated as CASSSRTGATGELFF.

The V and J genes are TRBV11-3 and TRBJ2-7; 9 positions match TRBD1. CDR3 length equals 14 residues. Trimming at V came to 5 bases and at J to 7 bases, leaving 9 bases not matched to a gene. Germline lookup yields CDR1 SGHNT and CDR2 YENEEA. In DNA form, the CDR3 reads TGTGCCAGCAGCCCCGGACAGGGGACGGGGGAGCAGTACTTC. Its protein is CASSPGQGTGEQYF.

The chain has TRBV7-9 and TRBJ2-2; 8 bases align to TRBD1. Germline values: CDR1 SEHNR, CDR2 FQNEAQ (reference sequence). CDR3 length equals 13 residues. Losses at the gene ends were 5 bases for V and 4 bases for J; bases not matched to a gene: 0. CDR3 DNA: TGTGCCAGCAGCACAGGGGGCACCGGGGAGCTGTTTTTT. It is translated as CASSTGGTGELFF.

This chain connects TRBV6-6 to TRBJ2-1; 12 nucleotides agree with TRBD2. The germline V gene has CDR1 MNHNY and CDR2 SVGAGI (reference sequence). The CDR3 runs to 16 residues. J lost 7 bases, V lost 2 bases, and 6 bases had no gene match. The CDR3 protein is CASSYKTSGSGNEQFF. The CDR3 DNA reads as TGTGCCAGCAGTTACAAGACTAGCGGGAGTGGGAATGAGCAGTTCTTC.

This clone has just one count. The V and J genes are TRBV28 and TRBJ2-7; 13 nucleotides line up with TRBD2. The CDR3 is 15 amino acids. CDR1 and CDR2 from the germline V gene are MDHEN and SYDVKM. After removal of 5 bases from V and 0 bases from J, the junction contained 1 base not matched to a gene. As DNA, the CDR3 is TGTGCCAGCAGTGGGACTAGCGGGACCTCCTACGAGCAGTACTTC. Protein: CASSGTSGTSYEQYF.

Note on this clone: Other DNA sequences from this sample encode an identical CDR3 as well. This rearrangement joins TRBV18 to TRBJ2-2; 14 positions match TRBD2. Germline CDR1 and CDR2: KGHSH and LQKENI. The V gene end was trimmed by 6 bases and the J gene end by 4 bases; junction bases not matched to a gene: 7. CDR3 length: 17 amino acids. The CDR3 spells CASSPGLAGAGTGELFF. The CDR3 nucleotides read TGTGCCAGCTCCCCGGGACTAGCGGGAGCGGGCACCGGGGAGCTGTTTTTT.

In nucleotides, the CDR3 is TGTGCCACCAGCAGAGGTGATAGATTCGTCCACGAGCAGTACTTC. Its protein product is CATSRGDRFVHEQYF. The rearrangement uses TRBV15 and TRBJ2-7; the D is unclear. The CDR3 runs to 15 residues. Per the germline V gene, CDR1 is LNHNV and CDR2 is YYDKDF (reference sequence). With 1 base removed from V and 5 bases from J, the gap between germline ends came to 15 bases. The complete variable domain, with remaining parts taken from reference TRBV15 and TRBJ2-7, reads DAMVIQNPRYQVTQFGKPVTLSCSQTLNHNVMYWYQQKSSQAPKLLFHYYDKDFNNEADTPDNFQSRRPNTSFCFLDIRSPGLGDTAMYLCATSRGDRFVHEQYFGPGTRLTVT.

The chain uses TRBV9 and TRBJ2-5, with unresolved D. Trimming removed 0 bases from V and 0 bases from J, with 9 bases in between. This CDR3 has 15 amino acids. Germline CDR1 is SGDLS and CDR2 is YYNGEE. The CDR3 nucleotides read TGTGCCAGCAGCGTAGGCGATCTTAACCAAGAGACCCAGTACTTC. It is translated as CASSVGDLNQETQYF.

V gene TRBV9 combines with J gene TRBJ2-1; the D gene is possibly TRBD2 (5 bases). Looked up from germline, CDR1 is SGDLS and CDR2 is YYNGEE. CDR3 size: 16 residues. The ends were cut back, 3 bases at V and 0 bases at J, with 13 bases in the middle. The CDR3 protein is CASSEDGGSSYNEQFF. The CDR3 region has the DNA TGTGCCAGCAGCGAGGACGGAGGATCCTCCTACAATGAGCAGTTCTTC.

The sample holds one count of this clone. V gene TRBV5-4 combines with J gene TRBJ1-2, with 7 bases identical to TRBD1. The junction had 12 bases not matched to a gene; V was cut back by 6 bases and J by 4 bases. The CDR3 runs 15 residues. CDR1 is SGHNT and CDR2 is YYREEE in the germline V gene (reference sequence). The CDR3 DNA sequence: TGTGCCAGCAATGAATGGACAGGTGAAGGCTATGGCTACACCTTC. It encodes CASNEWTGEGYGYTF.

The chain combines TRBV11-3 with TRBJ2-3, with 8 bases fitting TRBD1. Germline V gene sequence: CDR1 SGHNT, CDR2 YENEEA. The length of the CDR3 is 15 residues. Germline trimming cut 3 bases from V and 1 base from J; bases unmatched to any gene: 3. CDR3 amino acids: CASSLQTGGTDTQYF. In DNA, the CDR3 is TGTGCCAGCAGCTTGCAGACAGGGGGCACAGATACGCAGTATTTT. The complete variable domain, with remaining parts taken from reference TRBV11-3 and TRBJ2-3, reads EAGVVQSPRYKIIEKKQPVAFWCNPISGHNTLYWYLQNLGQGPELLIRYENEEAVDDSQLPKDRFSAERLKGVDSTLKIQPAELGDSAVYLCASSLQTGGTDTQYFGPGTRLTVL.

V is TRBV2 and J is TRBJ1-1; TRBD1 aligns across 8 bases. Trimming removed 6 bases from V and 4 bases from J; junction bases left unmatched: 16. Germline assignment: CDR1 SNHLY and CDR2 FYNNEI. CDR3 length equals 17 residues. In DNA form, the CDR3 reads TGTGCCAGCAGATACTACCCAGGGGGCGCGGGATCCACTGAAGCTTTCTTT. It specifies CASRYYPGGAGSTEAFF.

The V gene is TRBV6-5, the J gene TRBJ2-3; D might be TRBD1 (6 bases). The ends were cut back, 0 bases at V and 5 bases at J, with 9 bases in the middle. CDR1 is MNHEY, CDR2 SVGAGI, per germline. The CDR3 contains 14 residues. CDR3 in DNA: TGTGCCAGCAGTTACTCTCTGGGACAAGATACGCAGTATTTT. Its protein product is CASSYSLGQDTQYF.